The subject of this entry is one T cell receptor beta chain. This clone was detected once. Its antigen remains undetermined. Per-base qualities were not stored, and no clone one base away is much larger. The data belong to a study of OX40 agonist ivuxolimab in advanced cancers. Regarding the study in general: Ivuxolimab, which targeted the costimulatory receptor OX40 (CD134), was an agonistic, fully human IgG2 monoclonal antibody. Intravenous ivuxolimab was administered to patients every 2 weeks at six dose levels: 0.01, 0.1, 0.3, 1.5, 3 and 10 mg/kg. Of the roughly 50 dose-escalation patients, hepatocellular carcinoma was present in about 20, melanoma in around 15, renal cell carcinoma in 9 and head and neck cancer in 9. In the dose-escalation cohort, over 65% of patients were male, and the mean age was approximately 64 years, with a range of about 23 to 85. Prior anti-PD-1, anti-PD-L1 or anti-CTLA-4 therapy was permitted, and roughly two fifths of dose-escalation patients had received checkpoint inhibitors. Partial responses were achieved by three dose-escalation patients, of whom one had hepatocellular carcinoma and two had cutaneous melanoma. Peripheral TCRbeta sequencing aimed to test whether ivuxolimab altered TCR sequence diversity and caused clonal T-cell expansion. The paper covers the monotherapy dose-escalation part of the phase I ivuxolimab trial, which included N ≈ 54 patients.

Genomic DNA was isolated from the sorted cells so that the TCRbeta CDR3 region could be sequenced. The immunoSEQ Assay was used for sequencing of TCRbeta CDR3 regions. What TCRdb holds here is the immuneACCESS table cut down to in-frame rearrangements. Part of the clones is not present; checked against another copy, under half of the missing clones reflect an unresolved V gene, and the others are unexplained. In all, the sample holds nearly 25,000 clones, and 77% of those were seen once. Together, the top ten hold around 19% of the sample. The paper's findings and limits, for the study overall: At doses of 0.1 to 3.0 mg/kg, clonal expansion of both CD4+ and CD8+ blood T cells was observed from baseline to week 6. Which antigens the clonally expanded peripheral T cells were specific for was not determined. In partial responders in the 0.1-3.0 mg/kg groups, normalized peripheral clonal expansion was found to be among the lowest, especially among CD8+ T cells. After ivuxolimab, more expanded clones were found on average in CD8+ T cells than in CD4+ T cells. Low levels of normalized T-cell clonal expansion were also seen in some patients who did not respond.

Patients with autoimmune disease history or receiving systemic immunosuppression were excluded from the trial. Peripheral blood for TCR sequencing was drawn from every dose cohort at baseline, at cycle 4 day 1 and at cycle 7 day 1. The samples were drawn from a first-in-human, open-label, multicenter phase I dose-escalation trial of ivuxolimab. Adults with locally advanced or metastatic head and neck squamous cell, hepatocellular, melanoma or renal cell carcinoma were enrolled in the trial. Before TCR sequencing, CD4+ T cells and CD8+ T cells were sorted from peripheral blood as separate populations. For CDR1 and CDR2, the germline V gene (reference sequence) lists MNHNY and SVGAGI. Here V drops 5 bases and J drops 1 base, and the junction holds 8 bases not matched to any gene. The cysteine opens and the phenylalanine closes a CDR3 of 16 amino acids. Left in the record is the CDR3 DNA by itself, 48 bases read in frame from the first base.

This clonotype was obtained from an adult with an advanced solid tumor such as melanoma, head and neck, liver or kidney cancer. The V gene is TRBV6-6 and the J gene is TRBJ1-5, and 7 junction bases match TRBD1. Sequenced material: CD4+ or CD8+ T cells sorted from blood, taken in a trial of the OX40 agonist ivuxolimab. Read as DNA, the sequence is TGTGCCAGCAGTCCGCCCAGGGGGAGGAGCAATCAGCCCCAGCATTTT. Its coded protein is CASSPPRGRSNQPQHF.